The rows below give T cell receptor beta chains drawn from one sample of a study of blood T cell repertoires in COVID-19. Method: immunoSEQ multiplex PCR; TCRdb's copy keeps in-frame clones and lacks some. The sample includes 100,000 to 150,000 clones, 65% to 85% of them seen just once. The sequencing sample was made of peripheral blood. The receptor set was obtained from a man aged 30-40 years with COVID-19, enrolled during active disease. Each CDR3 is given with its conserved first and last residue. Each record gives: CDR3 protein, CDR3 DNA, V gene, clone size, J gene, D gene. The D gene is left open where the match is weak. Size is omitted from some rows. Given values are once, few, many or a class for expanded clones.

CDR3: CASSFKRAGLSPDTQYF
DNA: TGTGCCAGCAGCTTCAAAAGGGCGGGACTTTCTCCAGATACGCAGTATTTT
V: TRBV5-4
size: .
J: TRBJ2-3
D: .

CDR3: CASIGIIGQGKTGELFF
DNA: TGTGCCAGCATAGGGATTATTGGCCAGGGAAAGACCGGGGAGCTGTTTTTT
V: TRBV28
size: .
J: TRBJ2-2
D: .

CDR3: CASSYRGGAHADTQYF
DNA: TGTGCCAGCAGTTACAGAGGGGGCGCGCACGCAGATACGCAGTATTTT
V: TRBV6-2/TRBV6-3
size: .
J: TRBJ2-3
D: TRBD1

CDR3: CASSLGPKNSGNTIYF
DNA: TGTGCCAGCAGCTTAGGTCCGAAAAACAGTGGAAACACCATATATTTT
V: TRBV11-2
size: .
J: TRBJ1-3
D: .

CDR3: CASSGQQGITGYTF
DNA: TGTGCCAGCAGTGGCCAACAGGGGATAACGGGCTACACCTTC
V: TRBV28
size: .
J: TRBJ1-2
D: TRBD1

CDR3: CSARDPQEQYF
DNA: TGCAGTGCTAGAGATCCCCAGGAGCAGTACTTC
V: TRBV20-1
size: .
J: TRBJ2-7
D: .

CDR3: CASSKPGLAANEQFF
DNA: TGTGCCAGCAGTAAACCGGGACTAGCTGCGAATGAGCAGTTCTTC
V: TRBV6-2/TRBV6-3
size: .
J: TRBJ2-1
D: TRBD2

CDR3: CASSFRGTAGNTGELFF
DNA: TGTGCCAGCAGTTTTAGGGGGACGGCCGGGAACACCGGGGAGCTGTTTTTT
V: TRBV27
size: few
J: TRBJ2-2
D: .

CDR3: CASSQEGAGEQFF
DNA: TGTGCCAGCAGCCAAGAGGGAGCTGGTGAGCAGTTCTTC
V: TRBV3-1/TRBV3-2
size: .
J: TRBJ2-1
D: .

CDR3: CASSDGGNTEAFF
DNA: TGTGCCAGCAGTGATGGCGGGAACACTGAAGCTTTCTTT
V: TRBV6-4
size: once
J: TRBJ1-1
D: .

CDR3: CATTSGSGDTGELFF
DNA: TGTGCCACCACTAGCGGGAGTGGGGACACCGGGGAGCTGTTTTTT
V: TRBV24-1
size: .
J: TRBJ2-2
D: TRBD2

CDR3: CASSLPQGLSYNSPLHF
DNA: TGTGCCAGCAGTTTGCCTCAGGGGCTCTCCTATAATTCACCCCTCCACTTT
V: TRBV27
size: .
J: TRBJ1-6
D: .

CDR3: CASSFRGWSGYTF
DNA: TGTGCCAGCAGTTTCCGGGGTTGGAGTGGCTACACCTTC
V: TRBV28
size: .
J: TRBJ1-2
D: .

CDR3: CASSVESGLGSPLHF
DNA: TGCGCCAGCAGTGTAGAATCCGGGTTAGGTTCACCCCTCCACTTT
V: TRBV10-2
size: once
J: TRBJ1-6
D: .

CDR3: CASSSGQGGVEQYF
DNA: TGCGCCAGCAGCTCCGGACAGGGAGGGGTCGAGCAGTACTTC
V: TRBV5-1
size: few
J: TRBJ2-7
D: .

CDR3: CASSPRPVGGDQPQHF
DNA: TGTGCCAGCTCACCACGCCCCGTCGGGGGTGATCAGCCCCAGCATTTT
V: TRBV18
size: .
J: TRBJ1-5
D: .

CDR3: CATRSSGDQETQYF
DNA: TGTGCCACCAGGTCGTCGGGTGACCAAGAGACCCAGTACTTC
V: TRBV24-1
size: .
J: TRBJ2-5
D: .

CDR3: CASRKRDTQYF
DNA: TGTGCCAGCAGGAAGAGAGATACGCAGTATTTT
V: TRBV28
size: .
J: TRBJ2-3
D: .

CDR3: CASRAGQGDEQFF
DNA: TGTGCCAGCAGGGCGGGACAGGGGGATGAGCAGTTCTTC
V: TRBV12-1
size: .
J: TRBJ2-1
D: .

CDR3: CATTAGTSGSKQFF
DNA: TGTGCCACCACCGCCGGGACTAGCGGGAGCAAGCAGTTCTTC
V: TRBV24-1
size: .
J: TRBJ2-1
D: TRBD2

CDR3: CASSVETGPHYGYTF
DNA: TGTGCCAGCAGCGTAGAGACAGGCCCTCACTATGGCTACACCTTC
V: TRBV9
size: once
J: TRBJ1-2
D: .

CDR3: CASSFGGEPQETQYF
DNA: TGCGCCAGCAGCTTCGGGGGGGAACCCCAAGAGACCCAGTACTTC
V: TRBV5-1
size: once
J: TRBJ2-5
D: TRBD2

CDR3: CASDSGHGGEAYNEQFF
DNA: TGTGCCAGCGATAGCGGGCACGGTGGGGAGGCCTACAATGAGCAGTTCTTC
V: TRBV21-1
size: .
J: TRBJ2-1
D: .

CDR3: CASSDLTSSGYEQYF
DNA: TGCGCCAGCAGTGACCTCACTAGTTCGGGTTACGAGCAGTACTTC
V: TRBV10-1
size: few
J: TRBJ2-7
D: .

CDR3: CASSHRPAYEQYF
DNA: TGTGCCAGCAGCCACAGGCCAGCCTACGAGCAGTACTTC
V: TRBV6-5
size: many
J: TRBJ2-7
D: .

CDR3: CASSMQPGTGGTEAFF
DNA: TGTGCCAGTAGTATGCAACCCGGGACAGGGGGAACTGAAGCTTTCTTT
V: TRBV19
size: .
J: TRBJ1-1
D: TRBD1

CDR3: CASSPSRGAYEQYF
DNA: TGTGCCAGCTCACCTTCCAGGGGGGCCTACGAGCAGTACTTC
V: TRBV18
size: .
J: TRBJ2-7
D: .

CDR3: CASSKRGDRGHTDTQYF
DNA: TGTGCCAGCAGTAAAAGGGGGGACAGGGGACACACAGATACGCAGTATTTT
V: TRBV28
size: once
J: TRBJ2-3
D: TRBD1

CDR3: CASSLGAPGANVLTF
DNA: TGTGCCAGCAGCTTAGGAGCGCCTGGGGCCAACGTCCTGACTTTC
V: TRBV7-9
size: .
J: TRBJ2-6
D: .

CDR3: CASSLALRNEQFF
DNA: TGTGCCAGCAGCTTAGCTTTGAGGAATGAGCAGTTCTTC
V: TRBV11-2
size: .
J: TRBJ2-1
D: .

CDR3: CASSFSLGAEDTQYF
DNA: TGTGCCAGCAGTTTTAGTTTGGGGGCGGAAGATACGCAGTATTTT
V: TRBV27
size: .
J: TRBJ2-3
D: .

CDR3: CASSLRGGVSGRLGEQYF
DNA: TGTGCCAGTAGTCTCCGAGGAGGGGTGAGCGGGAGGCTAGGGGAGCAGTACTTC
V: TRBV19
size: .
J: TRBJ2-7
D: TRBD2

CDR3: CASSPTRQGTEAFF
DNA: TGTGCCAGCAGCCCTACTAGACAGGGTACTGAAGCTTTCTTT
V: TRBV5-5
size: few
J: TRBJ1-1
D: TRBD1

CDR3: CASSRPLAGELFF
DNA: TGTGCCAGCAGTCGTCCCCTCGCCGGGGAGCTGTTTTTT
V: TRBV25-1
size: .
J: TRBJ2-2
D: .

CDR3: CASSNSGTSRQETQYF
DNA: TGCGCCAGCAGCAACTCCGGGACTAGCAGACAAGAGACCCAGTACTTC
V: TRBV5-1
size: few
J: TRBJ2-5
D: TRBD2

CDR3: CASKTTVNNQPQHF
DNA: TGTGCCAGCAAAACGACAGTGAACAATCAGCCCCAGCATTTT
V: TRBV2
size: once
J: TRBJ1-5
D: .

CDR3: CASSGNPSNQPQHF
DNA: TGTGCCAGCAGCGGCAACCCTAGCAATCAGCCCCAGCATTTT
V: TRBV7-8
size: .
J: TRBJ1-5
D: .

CDR3: CAWSVDSRGYEQYF
DNA: TGTGCCTGGAGTGTTGACAGCAGAGGCTACGAGCAGTACTTC
V: TRBV30
size: .
J: TRBJ2-7
D: .

CDR3: CASSLEGGPDTQYF
DNA: TGTGCCAGCAGCTTGGAGGGAGGCCCAGATACGCAGTATTTT
V: TRBV5-5
size: .
J: TRBJ2-3
D: .

CDR3: CAWSVLAGGADEQFF
DNA: TGTGCCTGGAGTGTACTGGCGGGAGGTGCTGATGAGCAGTTCTTC
V: TRBV30
size: few
J: TRBJ2-1
D: TRBD2

CDR3: CASSPQVRNQPQHF
DNA: TGTGCCAGCAGTCCTCAGGTGCGCAATCAGCCCCAGCATTTT
V: TRBV6-5
size: .
J: TRBJ1-5
D: .

CDR3: CASSKWANLFRDRGGNQPQHF
DNA: TGTGCCAGCAGCAAATGGGCCAACCTTTTCCGGGACAGGGGGGGGAATCAGCCCCAGCATTTT
V: TRBV21-1
size: .
J: TRBJ1-5
D: .

CDR3: CSVAQIQETQYF
DNA: TGCAGCGTTGCACAGATCCAAGAGACCCAGTACTTC
V: TRBV29-1
size: .
J: TRBJ2-5
D: .

CDR3: CAWSAGYEYGYTF
DNA: TGTGCCTGGAGTGCAGGGTATGAATATGGCTACACCTTC
V: TRBV30
size: .
J: TRBJ1-2
D: .

CDR3: CSAKSRDSAYEQYF
DNA: TGCAGCGCAAAATCGAGGGACAGCGCCTACGAGCAGTACTTC
V: TRBV29-1
size: .
J: TRBJ2-7
D: TRBD1

CDR3: CASSSTAGYTNGANVLTF
DNA: TGTGCCAGCAGTTCCACAGCGGGCTACACTAACGGGGCCAACGTCCTGACTTTC
V: TRBV7-9
size: .
J: TRBJ2-6
D: .

CDR3: CASRPGGVVDTDTQYF
DNA: TGTGCCAGCAGGCCGGGAGGCGTTGTTGACACAGATACGCAGTATTTT
V: TRBV9
size: .
J: TRBJ2-3
D: TRBD2

CDR3: CASSFRNSYEQYF
DNA: TGTGCCAGCAGTTTCCGTAATTCCTACGAGCAGTACTTC
V: TRBV12-3/TRBV12-4
size: .
J: TRBJ2-7
D: .

CDR3: CASSQGQAYGYTF
DNA: TGTGCCAGCAGCCAGGGACAGGCCTATGGCTACACCTTC
V: TRBV14
size: .
J: TRBJ1-2
D: TRBD1

CDR3: CASSQDQVESSYEQYF
DNA: TGCGCCAGCAGCCAAGATCAGGTTGAGAGCTCCTACGAGCAGTACTTC
V: TRBV4-1
size: .
J: TRBJ2-7
D: .

CDR3: CSVAGRGGYTF
DNA: TGCAGCGTCGCCGGGAGGGGGGGCTACACCTTC
V: TRBV29-1
size: few
J: TRBJ1-2
D: .

CDR3: CASSAVDIYGYTF
DNA: TGTGCCAGCAGCGCAGTGGACATATATGGCTACACCTTC
V: TRBV2
size: .
J: TRBJ1-2
D: .

CDR3: CASSFSGGSYEQYF
DNA: TGTGCCAGCAGCTTTTCAGGGGGCTCCTACGAGCAGTACTTC
V: TRBV7-9
size: .
J: TRBJ2-7
D: TRBD1

CDR3: CASSVEASYGYTF
DNA: TGTGCCAGCAGCGTAGAAGCTTCCTATGGCTACACCTTC
V: TRBV9
size: .
J: TRBJ1-2
D: .

CDR3: CASNRRDGPLHF
DNA: TGTGCCAGCAACCGGCGGGACGGACCCCTCCACTTT
V: TRBV27
size: .
J: TRBJ1-6
D: .

CDR3: CASSIKGTEAFF
DNA: TGTGCCAGTAGTATTAAGGGGACTGAAGCTTTCTTT
V: TRBV19
size: .
J: TRBJ1-1
D: .

CDR3: CASSQEGGNEKLFF
DNA: TGTGCCAGCAGCCAAGAGGGAGGGAATGAAAAACTGTTTTTT
V: TRBV3-1/TRBV3-2
size: .
J: TRBJ1-4
D: .

CDR3: CASIAGRASGAYNEQFF
DNA: TGTGCCAGTATTGCAGGACGGGCTAGCGGGGCCTACAATGAGCAGTTCTTC
V: TRBV19
size: .
J: TRBJ2-1
D: TRBD2

CDR3: CASRPAGTPEGYTF
DNA: TGTGCCAGTAGGCCGGCCGGGACTCCAGAGGGCTACACCTTC
V: TRBV19
size: .
J: TRBJ1-2
D: .

CDR3: CASSGGLETQYF
DNA: TGTGCCAGCAGCGGGGGACTTGAGACCCAGTACTTC
V: TRBV7-9
size: .
J: TRBJ2-5
D: .